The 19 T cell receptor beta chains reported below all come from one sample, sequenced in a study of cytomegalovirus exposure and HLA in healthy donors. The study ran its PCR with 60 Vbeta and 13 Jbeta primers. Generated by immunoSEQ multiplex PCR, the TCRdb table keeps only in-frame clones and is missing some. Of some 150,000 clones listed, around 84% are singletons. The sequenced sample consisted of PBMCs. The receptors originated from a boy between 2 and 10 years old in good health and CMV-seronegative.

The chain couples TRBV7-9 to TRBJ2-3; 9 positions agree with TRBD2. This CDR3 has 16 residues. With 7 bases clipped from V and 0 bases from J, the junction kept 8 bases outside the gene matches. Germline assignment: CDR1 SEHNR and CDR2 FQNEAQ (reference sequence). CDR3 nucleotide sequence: TGTGCCAGCACGGCTAGCGGGGTACCTAGCACAGATACGCAGTATTTT. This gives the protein CASTASGVPSTDTQYF.

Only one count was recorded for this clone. CDR3 sequence: CATSRDIILAGVTGELFF. CDR3 nucleotide sequence: TGTGCCACCAGCAGAGATATTATACTAGCGGGAGTCACCGGGGAGCTGTTTTTT. The V and J genes are TRBV15 and TRBJ2-2; 11 bases match TRBD2. This CDR3 region has 18 residues. V gave up 0 bases and J gave up 4 bases; unmatched junction bases: 7. The germline V gene has CDR1 LNHNV and CDR2 YYDKDF (reference sequence).

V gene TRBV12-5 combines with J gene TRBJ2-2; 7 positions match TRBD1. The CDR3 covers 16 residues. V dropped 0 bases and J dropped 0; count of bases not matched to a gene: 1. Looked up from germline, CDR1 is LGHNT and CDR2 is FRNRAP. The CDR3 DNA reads TGTGCTAGTGGTTTGGTAGGGGGCCCGAACACCGGGGAGCTGTTTTTT. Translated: CASGLVGGPNTGELFF.

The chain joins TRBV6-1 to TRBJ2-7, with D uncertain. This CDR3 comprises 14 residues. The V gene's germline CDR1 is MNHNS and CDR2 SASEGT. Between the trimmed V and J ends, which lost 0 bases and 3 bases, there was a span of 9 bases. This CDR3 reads CASSEARGSYEQYF. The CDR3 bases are TGTGCCAGCAGTGAAGCGCGAGGCAGCTACGAGCAGTACTTC.

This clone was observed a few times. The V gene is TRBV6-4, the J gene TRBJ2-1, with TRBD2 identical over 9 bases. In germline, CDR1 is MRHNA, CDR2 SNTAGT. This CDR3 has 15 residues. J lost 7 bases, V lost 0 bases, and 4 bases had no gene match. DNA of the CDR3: TGTGCCAGCAGTGACTCGGCGGGGGGGCCGAATGAGCAGTTCTTC. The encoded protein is CASSDSAGGPNEQFF.

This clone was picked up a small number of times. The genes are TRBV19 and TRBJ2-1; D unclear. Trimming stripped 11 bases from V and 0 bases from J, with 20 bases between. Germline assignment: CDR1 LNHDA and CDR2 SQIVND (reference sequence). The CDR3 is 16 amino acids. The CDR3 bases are TGTGCCTCCAAGAACCCCGGCGGTAGCTCCTACAATGAGCAGTTCTTC. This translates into CASKNPGGSSYNEQFF.

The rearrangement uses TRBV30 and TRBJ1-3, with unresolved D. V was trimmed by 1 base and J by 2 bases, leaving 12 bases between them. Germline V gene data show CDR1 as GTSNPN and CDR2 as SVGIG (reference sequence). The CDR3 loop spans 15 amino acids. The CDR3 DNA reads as TGTGCCTGGAGTGCCGCCCAGATTACTGGAAACACCATATATTTT. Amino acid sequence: CAWSAAQITGNTIYF.

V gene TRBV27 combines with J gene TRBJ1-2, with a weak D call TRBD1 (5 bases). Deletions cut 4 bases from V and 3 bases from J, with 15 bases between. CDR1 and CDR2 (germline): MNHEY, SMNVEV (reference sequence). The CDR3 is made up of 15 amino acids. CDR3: CASSSAGGKDYGYTF. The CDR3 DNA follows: TGTGCCAGCAGTTCCGCCGGGGGAAAGGACTATGGCTACACCTTC.

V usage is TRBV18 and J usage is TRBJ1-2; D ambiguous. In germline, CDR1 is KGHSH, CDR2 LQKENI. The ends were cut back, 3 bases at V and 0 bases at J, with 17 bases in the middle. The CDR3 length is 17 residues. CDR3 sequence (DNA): TGTGCCAGCTCACCGAACGACACACCCACCACTAACTATGGCTACACCTTC. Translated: CASSPNDTPTTNYGYTF. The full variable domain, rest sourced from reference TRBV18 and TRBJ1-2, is NAGVMQNPRHLVRRRGQEARLRCSPMKGHSHVYWYRQLPEEGLKFMVYLQKENIIDESGMPKERFSAEFPKEGPSILRIQQVVRGDSAAYFCASSPNDTPTTNYGYTFGSGTRLTVV.

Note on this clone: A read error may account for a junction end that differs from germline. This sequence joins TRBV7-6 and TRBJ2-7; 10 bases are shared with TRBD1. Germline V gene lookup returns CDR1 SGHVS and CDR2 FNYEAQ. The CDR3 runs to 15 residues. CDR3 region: CASSLGDRGFYGQYF. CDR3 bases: TGTGCCAGCAGCTTAGGGGACAGGGGTTTCTACGGGCAGTACTTC.

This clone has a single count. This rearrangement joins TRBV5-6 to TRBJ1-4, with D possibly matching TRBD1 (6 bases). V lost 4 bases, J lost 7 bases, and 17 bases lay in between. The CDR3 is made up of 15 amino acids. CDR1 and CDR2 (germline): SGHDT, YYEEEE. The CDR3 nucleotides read TGTGCCAGCAGCCATACAGGGTTATGGGGTGAAAAACTGTTTTTT. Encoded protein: CASSHTGLWGEKLFF.

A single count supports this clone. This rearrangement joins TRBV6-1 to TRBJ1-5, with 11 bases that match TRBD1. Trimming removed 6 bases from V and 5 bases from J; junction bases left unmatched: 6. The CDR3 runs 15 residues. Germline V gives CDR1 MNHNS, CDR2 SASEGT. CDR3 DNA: TGTGCCAGCAGGAAGGACAGGGGGCCTGATCAGCCCCAGCATTTT. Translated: CASRKDRGPDQPQHF.

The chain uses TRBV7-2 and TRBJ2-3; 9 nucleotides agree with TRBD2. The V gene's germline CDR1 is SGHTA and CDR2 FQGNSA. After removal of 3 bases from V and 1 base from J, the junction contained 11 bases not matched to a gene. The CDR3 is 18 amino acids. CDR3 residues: CASSFFSGSNWGTDTQYF. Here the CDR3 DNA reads TGTGCCAGCAGCTTTTTTAGCGGGAGCAACTGGGGCACAGATACGCAGTATTTT.

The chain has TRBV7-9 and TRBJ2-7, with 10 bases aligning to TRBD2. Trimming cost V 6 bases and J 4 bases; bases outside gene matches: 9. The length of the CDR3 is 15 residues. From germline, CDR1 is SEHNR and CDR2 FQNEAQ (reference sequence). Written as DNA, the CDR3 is TGTGCCAGCAGACAACCGGGACTAGCGCGTTACGAGCAGTACTTC. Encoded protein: CASRQPGLARYEQYF.

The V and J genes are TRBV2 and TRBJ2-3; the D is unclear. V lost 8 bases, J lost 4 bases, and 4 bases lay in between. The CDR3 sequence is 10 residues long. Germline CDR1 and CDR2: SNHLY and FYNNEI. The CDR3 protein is CASESDTQYF. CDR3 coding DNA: TGTGCCAGCGAGTCAGATACGCAGTATTTT.

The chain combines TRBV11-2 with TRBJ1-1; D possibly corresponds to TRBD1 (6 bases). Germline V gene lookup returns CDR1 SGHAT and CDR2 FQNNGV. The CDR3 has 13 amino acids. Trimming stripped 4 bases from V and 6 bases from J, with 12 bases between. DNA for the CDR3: TGTGCCAGCAGCTCGACAACAGGGTCTGAAGCTTTCTTT. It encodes CASSSTTGSEAFF.

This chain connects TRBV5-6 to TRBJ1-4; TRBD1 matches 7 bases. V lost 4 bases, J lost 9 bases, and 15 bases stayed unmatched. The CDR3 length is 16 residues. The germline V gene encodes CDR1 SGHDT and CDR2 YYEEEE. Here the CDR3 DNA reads TGTGCCAGCAGCCGAGTCACAGGGGAAAATCCGAAAAAACTGTTTTTT. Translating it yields CASSRVTGENPKKLFF.

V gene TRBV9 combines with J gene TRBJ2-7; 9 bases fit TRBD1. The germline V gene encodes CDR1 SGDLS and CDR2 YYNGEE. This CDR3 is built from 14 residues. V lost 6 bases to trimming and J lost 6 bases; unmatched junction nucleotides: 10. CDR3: CASTSGTGISEQYF. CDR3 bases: TGTGCCAGCACCTCCGGGACAGGGATAAGCGAGCAGTACTTC.

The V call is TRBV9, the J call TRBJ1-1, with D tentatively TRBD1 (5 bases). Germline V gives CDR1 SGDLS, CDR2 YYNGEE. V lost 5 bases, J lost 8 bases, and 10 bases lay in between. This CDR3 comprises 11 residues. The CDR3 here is CASSARTEAFF. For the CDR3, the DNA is TGTGCCAGCAGTGCCAGGACAGAAGCTTTCTTT.